This TCR beta chain appears in the sequencing data of a study of blood T cell repertoires in COVID-19. Study-wide context: From the United States, Italy and Spain came samples of acute and convalescent COVID-19. PBMCs, B-cell-depleted T cells, or T cells provided the cDNA or gDNA that made up the material.

Study processing details: Amplification of reference gene primers provided the estimated nucleated cell counts. Here immunoSEQ multiplex PCR was the method, and the copy in TCRdb shows in-frame clones only, minus some. Clone size and the V and J calls come from that table; the DNA yielded D and trimming. The sample contains around 140,000 clones, roughly 90% of which appear only once. CDR1 is GTSNPN and CDR2 is SVGIG in the germline V gene (reference sequence). Trimming took off 4 bases at V and 7 bases at J, with 23 bases between the two ends. The CDR3 loop spans 15 amino acids. The sample comprised peripheral blood. The sequence was obtained from a man aged 60-69 years with active or convalescent COVID-19. This rearrangement joins TRBV30 to TRBJ2-7; D might be TRBD2 (7 bases). This chain's CDR3 is CAWTRGEHGGLEQYF. DNA for the CDR3: TGTGCCTGGACCCGGGGGGAACACGGGGGCCTTGAGCAGTACTTC.